These 30 T cell receptor beta chains originate from one sample sequenced in a study of cytomegalovirus exposure and HLA in healthy donors. Amplification used 60 Vbeta primers and 13 Jbeta primers. The repertoire was sequenced with immunoSEQ multiplex PCR; TCRdb's copy has only in-frame clones and lacks some. This listing includes roughly 200,000 clones. The sample consisted of PBMCs. These receptors originate from a girl between 2 and 10 years old in good health and CMV-seropositive.

This chain links TRBV27 with TRBJ2-7, with D perhaps matching TRBD2 (5 bases). The germline CDR1 and CDR2 sequences are MNHEY and SMNVEV (reference sequence). V lost 0 bases and J lost 6, with 18 bases in between. CDR3 length: 16 amino acids. The CDR3 loop is CASSLSWGDPEGEQYF. In DNA, the CDR3 is TGTGCCAGCAGTTTATCATGGGGAGACCCTGAGGGCGAGCAGTACTTC.

The chain is built from TRBV5-1 and TRBJ2-3; D remains unclear. This CDR3 is 15 amino acids long. Per the germline V gene, CDR1 is SGHRS and CDR2 is YFSETQ. V dropped 5 bases and J dropped 4 bases, with 17 bases sitting between them. The CDR3 coding sequence is TGCGCCAGCAGGCCCCCGGCTAGTCCTGCAGATACGCAGTATTTT. This encodes CASRPPASPADTQYF.

The DNA of the CDR3 is TGCGCCAGCAGTGAGCCGAAGACTAGCGTGTACGAGCAGTACTTC. Its translation is CASSEPKTSVYEQYF. The genes are TRBV10-2 and TRBJ2-7, with 8 bases that match TRBD2. This CDR3 contains 15 residues. J gave up 4 bases and V 2 bases, and 7 bases lay outside the gene matches. Germline-derived CDR1 and CDR2 are WSHSY and SAAADI.

V is TRBV28 and J is TRBJ2-7, with TRBD1 as a possible D gene (6 bases). V lost 2 bases, J lost 4 bases, and 12 bases lay in between. The CDR3 has 14 residues. CDR1 is MDHEN and CDR2 is SYDVKM in the germline V gene. The CDR3 bases are TGTGCCAGCAGTTTAAGGACAGTTCCATACGAGCAGTACTTC. Translated: CASSLRTVPYEQYF.

The rearrangement links TRBV25-1 to TRBJ2-3; TRBD1 aligns across 9 bases. The germline gives CDR1 MGHDK, CDR2 SYGVNS. V trimming: 2 bases; J trimming: 5 bases; junction bases outside the gene matches: 5. This CDR3 is 15 amino acids long. The DNA of the CDR3 is TGTGCCAGCAGTGAACCCTCGGGACAGGGAGATACGCAGTATTTT. Translating it yields CASSEPSGQGDTQYF.

The chain links TRBV19 to TRBJ1-1; 9 bases line up with TRBD1. The ends lost 4 bases at V and 7 bases at J; junction bases unmatched: 7. CDR1 and CDR2 (germline): LNHDA, SQIVND (reference sequence). This CDR3 contains 14 residues. CDR3 in amino acids: CASSTSGTGSEAFF. The CDR3 region has the DNA TGTGCCAGTAGTACCTCCGGGACAGGGAGTGAAGCTTTCTTT.

The chain recombines TRBV30 with TRBJ2-7, with D tentatively TRBD1 (5 bases). CDR1 is GTSNPN and CDR2 is SVGIG in the germline V gene (reference sequence). Trimming pared 3 bases from V and 5 bases from J, leaving 14 bases between. The CDR3 sequence is 13 residues long. The CDR3 DNA sequence: TGTGCCTGGAGGGGCAGGGCTCGGAACGAGCAGTACTTC. Translated: CAWRGRARNEQYF.

The chain uses TRBV7-6 and TRBJ2-1; 8 nucleotides align to TRBD2. This CDR3 is built from 18 residues. Germline V CDR1 and CDR2: SGHVS, FNYEAQ. V gave up 5 bases and J gave up 4 bases; unmatched junction bases: 16. CDR3 in amino acids: CASSLLLRGTRGYNEQFF. CDR3 nucleotide sequence: TGTGCCAGCAGCCTTCTGTTGCGAGGGACTAGGGGTTACAATGAGCAGTTCTTC.

V usage is TRBV29-1 and J usage is TRBJ1-3; D gene unclear. Deletions cut 5 bases from V and 6 bases from J, with 11 bases between. Germline assignment: CDR1 SQVTM and CDR2 ANQGSEA. This CDR3 comprises 12 residues. For the CDR3, the DNA is TGCAGCGTTATCGACGGGGAAAACACCATATATTTT. Protein: CSVIDGENTIYF. The full variable domain, in which reference TRBV29-1 and TRBJ1-3 provide the parts outside the CDR3, is SAVISQKPSRDICQRGTSLTIQCQVDSQVTMMFWYRQQPGQSLTLIATANQGSEATYESGFVIDKFPISRPNLTFSTLTVSNMSPEDSSIYLCSVIDGENTIYFGEGSWLTVV.

The chain links TRBV28 to TRBJ2-1, with 16 bases matching TRBD2. The germline gives CDR1 MDHEN, CDR2 SYDVKM. CDR3 size: 19 residues. The trim removed 2 bases at V and 8 bases at J, leaving 12 bases unmatched. CDR3 loop: CASSLEGLAGGPTSDEQFF. The DNA of the CDR3 is TGTGCCAGCAGTTTAGAGGGACTAGCGGGAGGGCCAACAAGCGATGAGCAGTTCTTC. Full variable domain (rest looked up from reference TRBV28 and TRBJ2-1): DVKVTQSSRYLVKRTGEKVFLECVQDMDHENMFWYRQDPGLGLRLIYFSYDVKMKEKGDIPEGYSVSREKKERFSLILESASTNQTSMYLCASSLEGLAGGPTSDEQFFGPGTRLTVL.

J is TRBJ2-1 and V is TRBV5-1; 7 bases fit TRBD2. In germline, CDR1 is SGHRS, CDR2 YFSETQ. This CDR3 comprises 14 residues. The V and J ends lost 7 bases and 7 bases, in that order; junction bases with no gene match: 11. This chain's CDR3 is CASGLGGAGNEQFF. DNA of the CDR3: TGCGCCAGCGGGCTAGGAGGAGCGGGAAATGAGCAGTTCTTC.

This chain connects TRBV27 to TRBJ2-7; the D gene is possibly TRBD2 (6 bases). Germline lookup yields CDR1 MNHEY and CDR2 SMNVEV (reference sequence). V dropped 5 bases and J dropped 3 bases, with 14 bases sitting between them. This CDR3 comprises 14 residues. CDR3 loop: CASSQGLMSYEQYF. Written as DNA, the CDR3 is TGTGCCAGCAGTCAGGGACTCATGAGCTACGAGCAGTACTTC.

V usage is TRBV2 and J usage is TRBJ1-5; unclear D gene. Trimming cost V 5 bases and J 7 bases, with 12 bases left between them. The CDR3 is made up of 13 amino acids. Germline CDR1 SNHLY, CDR2 FYNNEI. The chain's CDR3 is CASSIRKEQPQHF. The CDR3 coding sequence is TGTGCCAGCAGTATCCGTAAGGAGCAGCCCCAGCATTTT.

The genes are TRBV5-4 and TRBJ2-3; 7 bases are shared with TRBD2. J lost 6 bases, V lost 3 bases, and 19 bases had no gene match. The CDR3 extends over 18 amino acids. Looked up from germline, CDR1 is SGHNT and CDR2 is YYREEE (reference sequence). The CDR3 spells CASSSQWGRAVPEDTQYF. The CDR3 DNA sequence: TGTGCCAGCAGCTCCCAGTGGGGGAGGGCCGTACCAGAGGATACGCAGTATTTT.

Turning to this clone: One end of the junction varies from germline; a read error may be responsible. The J gene is TRBJ2-1, the V gene TRBV5-6; 9 bases match TRBD2. Germline V lookup: CDR1 SGHDT, CDR2 YYEEEE. There are 16 residues in the CDR3. As DNA, the CDR3 is TGTGCCAGCAGCTTGTTCTCGGCTAGCGGGACAAATGGGCAGTTCTTC. As protein: CASSLFSASGTNGQFF.

J is TRBJ2-5 and V is TRBV15, with D possibly matching TRBD1 (5 bases). The DNA end favors TRBJ2-7, so the J call may be wrong. The V gene's germline CDR1 is LNHNV and CDR2 YYDKDF (reference sequence). This CDR3 region has 14 residues. The CDR3 nucleotides read TGTGCCACCAGCAGAGATCAGGGTTCCTACGAGCAGTACTTC. Translation: CATSRDQGSYEQYF.

The J gene is TRBJ2-1, the V gene TRBV25-1, with TRBD1 as a possible D gene (8 bases). Germline assignment: CDR1 MGHDK and CDR2 SYGVNS. The CDR3 contains 17 residues. V was shortened by 1 base and J by 9 bases, with 22 bases between the two germline ends. CDR3 nucleotide sequence: TGTGCCAGCAGTGAATTGGGAGGGCAGGGGGCGCGAAGTGAGCAGTTCTTC. This translates into CASSELGGQGARSEQFF.

The rearrangement joins TRBV10-3 to TRBJ2-3; 11 bases are shared with TRBD1. Germline V gives CDR1 ENHRY, CDR2 SYGVKD. The CDR3 loop spans 15 amino acids. The V segment lost 0 bases and the J segment 4 bases; nucleotides outside the gene matches: 0. The CDR3 nucleotides are TGTGCCATCAGTGAGTCGGGACAGGGGGCAGATACGCAGTATTTT. It yields the protein CAISESGQGADTQYF.

This chain uses TRBV30 with TRBJ2-3; 8 positions agree with TRBD2. The ends lost 2 bases at V and 2 bases at J; junction bases unmatched: 6. Germline V CDR1 and CDR2: GTSNPN, SVGIG (reference sequence). CDR3 length: 15 amino acids. The CDR3 here is CAWSPTSAFTDTQYF. The CDR3 region has the DNA TGTGCCTGGAGTCCGACTAGCGCTTTCACAGATACGCAGTATTTT.

The chain carries TRBV18 and TRBJ2-7; 9 nucleotides line up with TRBD1. Germline loops: CDR1 KGHSH, CDR2 LQKENI. The CDR3 loop spans 17 amino acids. Trimming at V came to 4 bases and at J to 4 bases, leaving 14 bases not matched to a gene. CDR3: CASSQFQTGTGRYEQYF. CDR3 in DNA: TGTGCCAGCTCACAATTCCAAACGGGGACAGGGAGATACGAGCAGTACTTC.

The J gene is TRBJ1-3, the V gene TRBV2, with a tentative D call TRBD1 (6 bases). Germline loops: CDR1 SNHLY, CDR2 FYNNEI. The CDR3 is made up of 16 amino acids. The V gene lost 6 bases and the J gene lost 2 bases, with 17 bases spanning the gap. DNA of the CDR3: TGTGCCAGCAGCCCCTCTGGGGGCGGTCCTGGAAACACCATATATTTT. Its translation is CASSPSGGGPGNTIYF.

The chain uses TRBV6-6 and TRBJ1-1; the match to TRBD1 covers 7 bases. The germline V gene has CDR1 MNHNY and CDR2 SVGAGI (reference sequence). The CDR3 covers 15 residues. V lost 2 bases and J lost 1; bases outside the gene matches: 4. The CDR3 region is CASSYEGARNTEAFF. CDR3 nucleotides: TGTGCCAGCAGTTACGAGGGGGCCAGGAACACTGAAGCTTTCTTT.

The rearrangement uses TRBV4-1 and TRBJ2-7; D possibly corresponds to TRBD2 (6 bases). CDR1 MGHRA and CDR2 YSYEKL come from the germline V gene. CDR3 size: 16 residues. V was pared by 4 bases and J by 5 bases, with 21 bases between. DNA of the CDR3: TGCGCCAGCAGCCTCCCTGTAGGGGCGGGAAGCGACGAGCAGTACTTC. This translates into CASSLPVGAGSDEQYF.

This rearrangement joins TRBV29-1 to TRBJ2-7; 7 bases align to TRBD1. The CDR3 runs to 14 residues. Germline V gives CDR1 SQVTM, CDR2 ANQGSEA. V trimming: 5 bases; J trimming: 5 bases; junction bases outside the gene matches: 12. The CDR3 DNA reads TGCAGCGTTCGTCGACAGGGTTCGAGAGACGAGCAGTACTTC. This gives the protein CSVRRQGSRDEQYF.

The chain combines TRBV28 with TRBJ1-2; TRBD1 agrees at 7 bases. The CDR3 covers 13 residues. V dropped 7 bases and J dropped 6; count of bases not matched to a gene: 8. Germline V gene sequence: CDR1 MDHEN, CDR2 SYDVKM. The DNA for the CDR3 is TGTGCCAGCACTATCCAGGGGGTCCATGGCTACACCTTC. It encodes CASTIQGVHGYTF.

The J gene is TRBJ1-1, the V gene TRBV21-1; TRBD1 is taken as the D call from the table, unchecked against the DNA. TRBV21-1 is a pseudogene segment. The length of the CDR3 is 16 residues. CDR3 loop: CASSKAGTGQHTEAFF. The CDR3 nucleotides read TGTGCCAGCAGCAAAGCCGGGACAGGGCAACACACTGAAGCTTTCTTT.

V is TRBV5-1 and J is TRBJ2-5; D may be TRBD1 (6 bases). V lost 6 bases and J 3 bases, leaving 18 bases between the germline ends. Germline values: CDR1 SGHRS, CDR2 YFSETQ. The CDR3 totals 15 residues. CDR3 bases: TGCGCCAGCAACACGAAACTGGGGGCCGAAGAGACCCAGTACTTC. It specifies CASNTKLGAEETQYF.

CDR3 in DNA: TGCGCCAGCAGCTTGGCTGCGTTCCGGGACAGGGGAAGGGATGAGCAGTTCTTC. It yields the protein CASSLAAFRDRGRDEQFF. The chain couples TRBV5-1 to TRBJ2-1; 10 bases agree with TRBD1. J was trimmed by 8 bases and V by 0 bases; bases with no gene match: 14. The CDR3 is 18 residues long. Germline loops: CDR1 SGHRS, CDR2 YFSETQ.

This rearrangement joins TRBV19 to TRBJ2-5, with 11 bases aligning to TRBD2. The trim removed 5 bases at V and 11 bases at J, leaving 7 bases unmatched. Per the germline V gene, CDR1 is LNHDA and CDR2 is SQIVND (reference sequence). The CDR3 has 13 residues. The CDR3 nucleotides read TGTGCCAGTAGTGTCGGGACTAGCGGATCGCAGTACTTC. Its translation is CASSVGTSGSQYF.

The V gene is TRBV5-1, the J gene TRBJ1-1; D may be TRBD1 (6 bases). The CDR3 is 15 residues long. The germline CDR1 and CDR2 sequences are SGHRS and YFSETQ. Trimming took off 4 bases at V and 5 bases at J, with 18 bases between the two ends. Written as DNA, the CDR3 is TGCGCCAGCAGCAGCACTCAGGGGTTCGGGACTGAAGCTTTCTTT. It translates to CASSSTQGFGTEAFF.